This section outlines one T cell receptor (beta chain) sequence together with its context. This CDR3 has 15 residues. J gave up 4 bases and V 6 bases, and 8 bases lay outside the gene matches. CDR1 SGHRS and CDR2 YFSETQ come from the germline V gene. These data are taken from a study of control samples from healthy donors and cancer patients. Measured with immunoSEQ multiplex PCR; TCRdb has only the in-frame clones, and not every one. The sample holds some 170,000 clones; roughly 94% are singletons and the top ten take approximately 15%. The sequence was obtained from a man aged 55 to 70 with colorectal cancer. Sequenced material: PBMCs. The chain joins TRBV5-1 to TRBJ2-5; 11 bases line up with TRBD1. The CDR3 bases are TGCGCCAGCACCATCGGACAGGGGGCGAGAGAGACCCAGTACTTC. This encodes CASTIGQGARETQYF.